This entry lists 5 T cell receptor beta chains sequenced from one sample in a study of blood T cell repertoires in COVID-19. Method: immunoSEQ multiplex PCR; TCRdb's copy keeps in-frame clones and lacks some. This repertoire shows 190,000 or so clones, nearly 90% found once; its top ten account for less than 0.7%. The sequenced sample consisted of peripheral blood. These receptors all come from a man aged 45-60 years with acute or convalescent COVID-19.

A note on this clone: A single base separates this from a much larger clone, so it may be a read error. The identical CDR3 is also encoded by other nucleotide sequences in the sample. This chain uses TRBV7-3 with TRBJ2-3; 9 bases agree with TRBD2. This CDR3 is 17 amino acids long. V lost 1 base and J lost 5; bases outside the gene matches: 10. Germline loops: CDR1 SGHTA, CDR2 FQGTGA. In DNA, the CDR3 is TGTGCCAGCAGCTTAAGTGGTAGCGGGAGTGGGCAAGATACGCAGTATTTT. It encodes CASSLSGSGSGQDTQYF. Full variable domain (rest looked up from reference TRBV7-3 and TRBJ2-3): GAGVSQTPSNKVTEKGKYVELRCDPISGHTALYWYRQSLGQGPEFLIYFQGTGAADDSGLPNDRFFAVRPEGSVSTLKIQRTERGDSAVYLCASSLSGSGSGQDTQYFGPGTRLTVL.

The genes are TRBV5-6 and TRBJ2-7; TRBD1 matches at 8 bases. The J segment lost 0 bases and the V segment lost 0 bases, leaving 11 bases of the junction unmatched. In germline, CDR1 is SGHDT, CDR2 YYEEEE. The CDR3 is 18 residues long. This CDR3 reads CASSLEDRDTLSSYEQYV. As DNA, the CDR3 is TGTGCCAGCAGCTTGGAGGACAGGGATACGTTGAGCTCCTACGAGCAGTACGTC.

V and J are TRBV6-1 and TRBJ1-1, with 7 bases lining up with TRBD1. After removal of 2 bases from V and 1 base from J, the junction contained 4 bases not matched to a gene. The germline gives CDR1 MNHNS, CDR2 SASEGT. The CDR3 consists of 15 residues. The DNA for the CDR3 is TGTGCCAGCAGTGAACTGACAGGGACGAACACTGAAGCTTTCTTT. Its translation is CASSELTGTNTEAFF.

The gene calls are TRBV9 and TRBJ2-1, with D unclear. With 3 bases removed from V and 4 bases from J, the gap between germline ends came to 14 bases. Germline CDR1 reads SGDLS; CDR2 reads YYNGEE. This CDR3 is 15 amino acids long. The CDR3 spells CASSEEQSKYNEQFF. The CDR3 DNA reads as TGTGCCAGCAGCGAAGAACAGAGCAAATACAATGAGCAGTTCTTC.

This sequence joins TRBV6-1 and TRBJ2-7; TRBD1 is a possible D gene (5 bases). This CDR3 is 13 amino acids long. Germline V gene data show CDR1 as MNHNS and CDR2 as SASEGT. Trimming stripped 2 bases from V and 2 bases from J, with 7 bases between. The CDR3 nucleotides read TGTGCCAGCAGTGAAAGGGGCCCCTACGAGCAGTACGTC. Translated: CASSERGPYEQYV.